This TCR beta chain was profiled in a study of blood T cell repertoires in COVID-19. About the research overall: Sites in the United States, Italy and Spain provided acute and convalescent COVID-19 samples. Sources were T cells, B-cell-depleted T cells, or PBMCs; the material itself was cDNA or gDNA.

The CDR3 is 14 amino acids. Germline CDR1 and CDR2: SGHRS and YFSETQ. The V end lost 5 bases, the J end lost 6 bases, and 16 bases lay between the germline ends. As handled by the study authors: Estimation of nucleated cell counts was performed using reference gene primer amplification. The assay was immunoSEQ multiplex PCR, and TCRdb's table has in-frame clones only and misses some. The DNA was the basis for D and trimming; V, J and clone size are from that table. Of about 110,000 clones listed, approximately 87% are singletons. Material: peripheral blood. The receptor was derived from a woman aged 60-70 years with acute or convalescent COVID-19. This chain joins TRBV5-1 and TRBJ2-3, with a weak D call TRBD1 (5 bases). The CDR3 bases are TGCGCCAGCAGGGGTCAGGGCCGCCACGATACGCAGTATTTT. Translated: CASRGQGRHDTQYF.